A single sample is the source of the 31 T cell receptor beta chains below, sequenced in a study of a mutant IDH1 vaccine in newly diagnosed glioma. These receptors have no identified antigens. The repertoire was sequenced with immunoSEQ multiplex PCR; TCRdb's copy has only in-frame clones and lacks some. Of fewer than 35,000 clones listed, roughly four fifths are singletons. Time point: week 47, end of study. Each vaccine dose was 300 ug of mutant IDH1 20-mer peptide, with topical imiquimod. The sequenced sample was PBMCs, obtained from a glioma patient whose treatment included an IDH1 peptide vaccine. The origin of the receptors is a man aged 25 to 40 with glioma.

The chain joins TRBV6-6 to TRBJ1-3; unclear D gene. The V end lost 0 bases, the J end lost 3 bases, and 3 bases lay between the germline ends. This CDR3 has 13 residues. Germline CDR1 reads MNHNY; CDR2 reads SVGAGI (reference sequence). The CDR3 coding sequence is TGTGCCAGCAGTTACTCGTATGGAAACACCATATATTTT. Translating it yields CASSYSYGNTIYF.

The CDR3 protein is CASSYATGEGTGELFF. Here the CDR3 DNA reads TGTGCCAGCAGTTACGCGACAGGGGAGGGCACCGGGGAGCTGTTTTTT. This chain connects TRBV6-6 to TRBJ2-2, with a possible D match to TRBD1 (8 bases). The CDR3 is 16 amino acids. Trimming took 2 bases from V and 4 from J, leaving 14 bases between them. Germline CDR1 is MNHNY and CDR2 is SVGAGI (reference sequence).

V is TRBV7-9 and J is TRBJ1-4; D unresolved. The V end was cut by 5 bases, the J end by 3 bases, with 22 bases between. Germline CDR1 reads SEHNR; CDR2 reads FQNEAQ (reference sequence). This CDR3 comprises 18 residues. CDR3 in amino acids: CASSPTGFLGNANEKLFF. CDR3 DNA: TGTGCCAGCAGCCCCACTGGCTTCCTGGGGAACGCTAATGAAAAACTGTTTTTT.

This clone was observed a few times. V and J are TRBV5-6 and TRBJ1-1; a weak D match, TRBD1 (5 bases). CDR1 SGHDT and CDR2 YYEEEE come from the germline V gene. The V end lost 1 base, the J end lost 3 bases, and 10 bases lay between the germline ends. The CDR3 is made up of 14 amino acids. The CDR3 reads CASSLWGGDTEAFF. The CDR3 DNA reads as TGTGCCAGCAGCTTGTGGGGAGGGGACACTGAAGCTTTCTTT.

The genes are TRBV29-1 and TRBJ1-5; D is unresolved. The CDR3 is 14 residues long. Trimming shortened V by 4 bases and J by 8 bases, and 18 bases separated the two germline ends. Germline V gives CDR1 SQVTM, CDR2 ANQGSEA. The CDR3 DNA reads as TGCAGCGTTGGGGCGAGCGATTCTAGAGAGCCCCAGCATTTT. It encodes CSVGASDSREPQHF.

V usage is TRBV4-1 and J usage is TRBJ2-1; D is possibly TRBD2 (6 bases). CDR1 MGHRA and CDR2 YSYEKL come from the germline V gene. V was shortened by 2 bases and J by 0 bases, with 11 bases between the two germline ends. The CDR3 is 16 residues long. The CDR3 DNA follows: TGCGCCAGCAGCCAAATCCCGGGGGTCTCCTACAATGAGCAGTTCTTC. Translation gives CASSQIPGVSYNEQFF.

The chain couples TRBV10-1 to TRBJ2-1, with TRBD1 matching over 8 bases. CDR1 WNHNN and CDR2 SYGVQD come from the germline V gene (reference sequence). After removal of 6 bases from V and 4 bases from J, the junction contained 17 bases not matched to a gene. This CDR3 region has 18 residues. The CDR3, as DNA: TGCGCCAGCAGCCGCCCCCGCTCCGGGACAGGAGATTACAATGAGCAGTTCTTC. Protein sequence: CASSRPRSGTGDYNEQFF.

The CDR3 sequence: CASSQRRRGTEAFF. The CDR3 DNA reads TGCGCCAGCAGCCAACGTAGAAGGGGCACTGAAGCTTTCTTT. The rearrangement links TRBV4-1 to TRBJ1-1, with D possibly being TRBD1 (5 bases). The V gene's germline CDR1 is MGHRA and CDR2 YSYEKL. CDR3 size: 14 residues. Trimming cost V 2 bases and J 4 bases, with 11 bases left between them.

This clone occurred once. V gene TRBV27 combines with J gene TRBJ2-2, with D perhaps TRBD2 (5 bases). Per germline, CDR1 MNHEY and CDR2 SMNVEV (reference sequence). The CDR3 is made up of 12 amino acids. Trimming shortened V by 4 bases and J by 8 bases, and 8 bases separated the two germline ends. CDR3 bases: TGTGCCAGCAGTTACGGGATGGGGGAGCTGTTTTTT. Amino acids: CASSYGMGELFF.

The V and J genes are TRBV7-2 and TRBJ1-6, with unresolved D. CDR3 size: 15 residues. Germline CDR1 SGHTA, CDR2 FQGNSA. Trimming removed 6 bases at V and 0 bases at J, with 9 bases between. DNA for the CDR3: TGTGCCAGCAGGGGCGGGAGCTCCTATAATTCACCCCTCCACTTT. Translation: CASRGGSSYNSPLHF.

The rearrangement joins TRBV6-5 to TRBJ1-2, with unresolved D. V shed 0 bases and J shed 3 bases, with 8 bases lying between them. CDR3 size: 14 residues. Germline V CDR1 and CDR2: MNHEY, SVGAGI. The CDR3 DNA reads as TGTGCCAGCAGTTACTCACGGGAGGACTATGGCTACACCTTC. Its translation is CASSYSREDYGYTF.

This clone is a singleton in its sample. The chain couples TRBV14 to TRBJ1-1; 8 bases map to TRBD1. V lost 0 bases to trimming and J lost 10 bases; unmatched junction nucleotides: 25. Germline values: CDR1 SGHDN, CDR2 FVKESK. This CDR3 comprises 20 residues. The CDR3 sequence: CASSQDPGLETTGATRGAFF. The CDR3 nucleotides are TGTGCCAGCAGCCAAGACCCAGGCCTGGAGACGACAGGGGCGACCCGGGGAGCTTTCTTT. The full variable domain, its missing parts supplied by reference TRBV14 and TRBJ1-1, is EAGVTQFPSHSVIEKGQTVTLRCDPISGHDNLYWYRRVMGKEIKFLLHFVKESKQDESGMPNNRFLAERTGGTYSTLKVQPAELEDSGVYFCASSQDPGLETTGATRGAFFGQGTRLTVV.

The J gene is TRBJ1-4, the V gene TRBV19, with a weak D call TRBD1 (6 bases). The length of the CDR3 is 15 residues. The V gene's germline CDR1 is LNHDA and CDR2 SQIVND (reference sequence). Trimming removed 5 bases from V and 6 bases from J, with 16 bases in between. In DNA, the CDR3 is TGTGCCAGTAGTCGAGCGGGACATCGTGATGAAAAACTGTTTTTT. Translating it yields CASSRAGHRDEKLFF.

This chain uses TRBV9 with TRBJ1-2; D gene uncertain. Trimming cost V 3 bases and J 8 bases, with 20 bases left between them. Per the germline V gene, CDR1 is SGDLS and CDR2 is YYNGEE. This CDR3 has 15 residues. CDR3 DNA: TGTGCCAGCAGCGCTAATCCGGACGGTTTAGAGGGCTACACCTTC. Translated, it gives CASSANPDGLEGYTF.

This chain connects TRBV11-2 to TRBJ2-2, with a weak D call TRBD1 (5 bases). The CDR3 spans 16 residues. V dropped 1 base and J dropped 5 bases, with 14 bases sitting between them. Germline V gives CDR1 SGHAT, CDR2 FQNNGV. The CDR3 region has the DNA TGTGCCAGCAGCTTAGTCCCCGAAAGGGGTACCGGGGAGCTGTTTTTT. Its translation: CASSLVPERGTGELFF.

The rearrangement uses TRBV15 and TRBJ1-4; D perhaps matches TRBD1 (6 bases). The CDR3 has 15 residues. V gave up 5 bases and J gave up 5 bases, with 15 bases separating them. Germline V lookup: CDR1 LNHNV, CDR2 YYDKDF (reference sequence). The CDR3: CATSARPGGNEKLFF. The CDR3 bases are TGTGCCACCAGCGCCCGCCCTGGGGGCAATGAAAAACTGTTTTTT. Based on the CDR3 plus reference TRBV15 and TRBJ1-4, the full variable domain is DAMVIQNPRYQVTQFGKPVTLSCSQTLNHNVMYWYQQKSSQAPKLLFHYYDKDFNNEADTPDNFQSRRPNTSFCFLDIRSPGLGDTAMYLCATSARPGGNEKLFFGSGTQLSVL.

CDR3 protein: CASSLSVYGREQYF. DNA for the CDR3: TGTGCCAGCAGTTTATCGGTATACGGTCGCGAGCAGTACTTC. The V call is TRBV27, the J call TRBJ2-7, with D unclear. The V gene lost 0 bases and the J gene lost 6 bases, with 12 bases spanning the gap. The CDR3 runs 14 residues. Germline assignment: CDR1 MNHEY and CDR2 SMNVEV (reference sequence).

The chain links TRBV2 to TRBJ2-7, with 11 bases matching TRBD2. The CDR3 totals 17 residues. J lost 0 bases, V lost 0 bases, and 4 bases had no gene match. The germline CDR1 and CDR2 sequences are SNHLY and FYNNEI. The CDR3 spells CASSEAGTSGLSYEQYF. In DNA form, the CDR3 reads TGTGCCAGCAGTGAAGCAGGGACTAGCGGCCTCTCCTACGAGCAGTACTTC.

This clone appeared a single time. The chain joins TRBV27 to TRBJ2-7; 10 bases match TRBD2. Germline assignment: CDR1 MNHEY and CDR2 SMNVEV (reference sequence). CDR3 length: 17 residues. J gave up 0 bases and V 5 bases, and 10 bases lay outside the gene matches. CDR3 sequence reads: CASSRIAGGPSSYEQYF. The CDR3, as DNA: TGTGCCAGCAGTAGGATAGCGGGAGGACCAAGCTCCTACGAGCAGTACTTC.

The chain combines TRBV5-1 with TRBJ2-7; possible D gene TRBD1, 6 bases. V lost 0 bases, J lost 9 bases, and 13 bases lay in between. CDR1 is SGHRS, CDR2 YFSETQ, per germline. The CDR3 has 13 residues. The CDR3 is CASSLARGGGQYF. The CDR3 bases are TGCGCCAGCAGCTTGGCCAGAGGGGGTGGGCAGTACTTC.

The chain is built from TRBV30 and TRBJ2-1; no firm D call. CDR3 size: 12 residues. Trimming stripped 4 bases from V and 7 bases from J, with 11 bases between. Germline lookup yields CDR1 GTSNPN and CDR2 SVGIG (reference sequence). As DNA, the CDR3 is TGTGCCTGGACTAGATTTGGGAATGAGCAGTTCTTC. Translating gives CAWTRFGNEQFF. The entire variable domain, with the rest obtained from reference TRBV30 and TRBJ2-1, is as follows: SQTIHQWPATLVQPVGSPLSLECTVEGTSNPNLYWYRQAAGRGLQLLFYSVGIGQISSEVPQNLSASRPQDRQFILSSKKLLLSDSGFYLCAWTRFGNEQFFGPGTRLTVL.

The chain couples TRBV5-1 to TRBJ2-1, with 10 nucleotides matching TRBD1. Germline CDR1 reads SGHRS; CDR2 reads YFSETQ. V shed 4 bases, J shed 2 bases, and the junction held 3 bases outside the gene matches. The CDR3 runs to 15 residues. CDR3 sequence: CASSLGQGAYNEQFF. The CDR3 DNA follows: TGCGCCAGCAGCCTAGGACAGGGGGCCTACAATGAGCAGTTCTTC.

This clone was counted once. The V and J genes are TRBV5-1 and TRBJ2-5, with D perhaps TRBD1 (5 bases). The CDR3 runs 13 residues. V lost 4 bases and J lost 5, with 12 bases in between. In germline, CDR1 is SGHRS, CDR2 YFSETQ. CDR3 in amino acids: CASSPQVGETQYF. The CDR3, as DNA: TGCGCCAGCAGCCCACAGGTCGGGGAGACCCAGTACTTC.

This chain's CDR3 is CASSFHSGGRTDTQYF. The CDR3 DNA is TGTGCCAGCAGCTTTCATAGCGGGGGGCGCACAGATACGCAGTATTTT. The V and J genes are TRBV7-2 and TRBJ2-3, with TRBD2 matching 10 bases. The CDR3 consists of 16 residues. Germline V CDR1 and CDR2: SGHTA, FQGNSA. V lost 3 bases and J lost 1; bases outside the gene matches: 4.

Here the CDR3 reads CASSLEGSSGTYEQYF. The CDR3, as DNA: TGTGCCAGCAGCTTAGAAGGTTCCTCAGGGACCTACGAGCAGTACTTC. This chain links TRBV7-2 with TRBJ2-7; the D gene is possibly TRBD1 (5 bases). With 1 base removed from V and 2 bases from J, the gap between germline ends came to 15 bases. In germline, CDR1 is SGHTA, CDR2 FQGNSA. This CDR3 has 16 amino acids.

The genes are TRBV19 and TRBJ2-6; the D gene is possibly TRBD1 (5 bases). The V end was cut by 7 bases, the J end by 1 base, with 23 bases between. CDR1 is LNHDA, CDR2 SQIVND, per germline (reference sequence). This CDR3 is 19 amino acids long. CDR3 sequence: CASTQTEDTGSSGANVLTF. CDR3 sequence (DNA): TGTGCCAGTACCCAGACCGAGGACACAGGATCGTCTGGGGCCAACGTCCTGACTTTC.

The chain combines TRBV2 with TRBJ1-2, with 9 bases aligning to TRBD1. In germline, CDR1 is SNHLY, CDR2 FYNNEI. The CDR3 runs 15 residues. V lost 7 bases to trimming and J lost 3 bases; unmatched junction nucleotides: 9. The CDR3 sequence: CASIRRDRDHYGYTF. For the CDR3, the DNA is TGTGCCAGCATCCGAAGGGACAGGGACCACTATGGCTACACCTTC.

V usage is TRBV6-1 and J usage is TRBJ2-7; a weak D match, TRBD2 (6 bases). With 6 bases removed from V and 6 bases from J, the gap between germline ends came to 21 bases. The length of the CDR3 is 15 residues. Germline V CDR1 and CDR2: MNHNS, SASEGT. In nucleotides, the CDR3 is TGTGCCAGCAGGGAGGGACGGTATTTCTCGGGCGAGCAGTACTTC. Its translation is CASREGRYFSGEQYF.

The chain is built from TRBV30 and TRBJ2-3, with 8 bases that match TRBD2. V trimming: 6 bases; J trimming: 7 bases; junction bases outside the gene matches: 3. Germline V gene data show CDR1 as GTSNPN and CDR2 as SVGIG (reference sequence). The length of the CDR3 is 11 residues. CDR3 coding DNA: TGTGCCTGCCGGGGGGGGAATACGCAGTATTTT. Translation gives CACRGGNTQYF.

The chain uses TRBV1 and TRBJ2-1; the table assigns TRBD2, which was not confirmed against the DNA. TRBV1 is a documented pseudogene. The CDR3 runs to 18 residues. In DNA form, the CDR3 reads TGCACCAGCAGCCAAGATCGGTGGGATGTAGCGGAGAACAATGAGCAGTTCTTC. Encoded protein: CTSSQDRWDVAENNEQFF.

The V gene is TRBV27, the J gene TRBJ2-3, with 10 bases that match TRBD2. V trimming: 3 bases; J trimming: 3 bases; junction bases outside the gene matches: 6. The CDR3 has 16 residues. Per the germline V gene, CDR1 is MNHEY and CDR2 is SMNVEV (reference sequence). In nucleotides, the CDR3 is TGTGCCAGCAGTTTCCTAGCGGGAGTTGGGACAGATACGCAGTATTTT. Translated: CASSFLAGVGTDTQYF.